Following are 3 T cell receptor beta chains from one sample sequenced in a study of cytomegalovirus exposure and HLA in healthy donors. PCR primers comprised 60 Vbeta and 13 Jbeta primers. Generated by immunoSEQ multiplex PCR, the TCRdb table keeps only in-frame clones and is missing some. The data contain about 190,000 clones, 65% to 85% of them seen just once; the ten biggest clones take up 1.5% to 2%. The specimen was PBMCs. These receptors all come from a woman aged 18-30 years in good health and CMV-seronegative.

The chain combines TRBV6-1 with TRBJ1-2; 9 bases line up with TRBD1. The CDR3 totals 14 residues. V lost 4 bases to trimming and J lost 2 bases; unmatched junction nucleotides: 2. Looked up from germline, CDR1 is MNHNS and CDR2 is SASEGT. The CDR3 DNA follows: TGTGCCAGCAGTGCGGGACAGGGAAACTATGGCTACACCTTC. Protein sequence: CASSAGQGNYGYTF.

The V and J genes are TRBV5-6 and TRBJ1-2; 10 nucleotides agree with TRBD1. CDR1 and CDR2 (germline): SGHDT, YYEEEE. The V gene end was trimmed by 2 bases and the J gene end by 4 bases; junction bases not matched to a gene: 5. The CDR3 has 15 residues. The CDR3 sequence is CASSLGQGDTYGYTF. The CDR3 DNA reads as TGTGCCAGCAGCTTAGGACAGGGGGACACCTATGGCTACACCTTC.

In nucleotides, the CDR3 is TGTGCCAGCAGCTTAAATCCTAGCGGGAATGAGCAGTTCTTC. This codes for CASSLNPSGNEQFF. The genes are TRBV7-3 and TRBJ2-1; the match to TRBD2 covers 8 bases. Trimming took 1 base from V and 7 from J; bases not matched to a gene: 3. In germline, CDR1 is SGHTA, CDR2 FQGTGA. CDR3 length equals 14 residues. Using reference TRBV7-3 and TRBJ2-1 for the parts outside the CDR3, the full variable domain is GAGVSQTPSNKVTEKGKYVELRCDPISGHTALYWYRQSLGQGPEFLIYFQGTGAADDSGLPNDRFFAVRPEGSVSTLKIQRTERGDSAVYLCASSLNPSGNEQFFGPGTRLTVL.